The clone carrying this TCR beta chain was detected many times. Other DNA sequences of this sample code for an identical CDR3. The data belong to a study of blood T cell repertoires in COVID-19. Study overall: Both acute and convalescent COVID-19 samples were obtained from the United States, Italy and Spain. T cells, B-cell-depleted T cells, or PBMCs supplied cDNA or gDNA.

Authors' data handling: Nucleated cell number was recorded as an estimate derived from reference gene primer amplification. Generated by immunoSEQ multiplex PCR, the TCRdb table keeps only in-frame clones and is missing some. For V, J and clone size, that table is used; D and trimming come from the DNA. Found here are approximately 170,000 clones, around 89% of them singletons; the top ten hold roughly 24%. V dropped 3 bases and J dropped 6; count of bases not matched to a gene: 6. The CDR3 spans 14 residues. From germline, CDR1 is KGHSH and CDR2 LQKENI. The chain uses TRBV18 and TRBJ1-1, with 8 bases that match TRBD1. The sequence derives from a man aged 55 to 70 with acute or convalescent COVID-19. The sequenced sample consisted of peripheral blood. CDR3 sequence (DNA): TGTGCCAGCTCACCCATCCGGGACAGGCCTGAAGCTTTCTTT. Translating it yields CASSPIRDRPEAFF.